Following are 15 T cell receptor beta chains from one sample sequenced in a study of identifying expanded T cells in peripheral blood. Clones were sequenced by immunoSEQ multiplex PCR, and TCRdb holds only the in-frame ones, with some missing. The table has more than 85,000 clones, around 88% seen once. The sequenced sample was blood. All receptors come from a person between 18 and 69 years old in good health.

The genes are TRBV28 and TRBJ2-7, with a possible D match to TRBD2 (6 bases). This CDR3 contains 12 residues. V was pared by 6 bases and J by 12 bases, with 18 bases between. The germline V gene has CDR1 MDHEN and CDR2 SYDVKM. The CDR3 loop reads CASRGGFEELYF. CDR3 in DNA: TGTGCCAGCAGGGGGGGTTTTGAAGAGTTGTACTTC. The whole variable domain, filled in from reference TRBV28 and TRBJ2-7, reads DVKVTQSSRYLVKRTGEKVFLECVQDMDHENMFWYRQDPGLGLRLIYFSYDVKMKEKGDIPEGYSVSREKKERFSLILESASTNQTSMYLCASRGGFEELYFGPGTRLTVT.

The chain combines TRBV6-5 with TRBJ1-2; a possible D gene is TRBD1 (5 bases). Germline CDR1 and CDR2: MNHEY and SVGAGI. The length of the CDR3 is 13 residues. With 6 bases removed from V and 8 bases from J, the gap between germline ends came to 16 bases. The CDR3 DNA sequence: TGTGCCAGCAGCTCCGGGGGGATCTGGGGCTACACCTTC. The encoded protein is CASSSGGIWGYTF.

V usage is TRBV7-9 and J usage is TRBJ1-1; no definite D call. Between the trimmed V and J ends, which lost 1 base and 3 bases, there was a span of 6 bases. Germline values: CDR1 SEHNR, CDR2 FQNEAQ (reference sequence). The CDR3 is made up of 13 amino acids. In DNA, the CDR3 is TGTGCCAGCAGCTTAGTCTGGGACACTGAAGCTTTCTTT. Translating gives CASSLVWDTEAFF.

The gene calls are TRBV2 and TRBJ2-6, with D unclear. The length of the CDR3 is 13 residues. The germline CDR1 and CDR2 sequences are SNHLY and FYNNEI. The V end lost 6 bases, the J end lost 2 bases, and 5 bases lay between the germline ends. CDR3: CASRQAGANVLTF. As DNA, the CDR3 is TGTGCCAGCAGGCAGGCTGGGGCCAACGTCCTGACTTTC.

The chain carries TRBV7-2 and TRBJ2-3, with D possibly TRBD1 on 5 matching bases. The V end lost 4 bases, the J end lost 7 bases, and 9 bases lay between the germline ends. Per the germline V gene, CDR1 is SGHTA and CDR2 is FQGNSA. The CDR3 length is 12 residues. The CDR3 reads CASSSPGYTQYF. The CDR3 coding sequence is TGTGCCAGCAGCTCACCAGGGTATACGCAGTATTTT. Full variable domain (rest looked up from reference TRBV7-2 and TRBJ2-3): GAGVSQSPSNKVTEKGKDVELRCDPISGHTALYWYRQSLGQGLEFLIYFQGNSAPDKSGLPSDRFSAERTGGSVSTLTIQRTQQEDSAVYLCASSSPGYTQYFGPGTRLTVL.

The J gene is TRBJ2-5, the V gene TRBV5-4; D may be TRBD2 (5 bases). V was shortened by 0 bases and J by 3 bases, with 6 bases between the two germline ends. This CDR3 is built from 13 residues. The V gene's germline CDR1 is SGHNT and CDR2 YYREEE (reference sequence). In nucleotides, the CDR3 is TGTGCCAGCAGCTTGGAAGCGGAAGAGACCCAGTACTTC. It is translated as CASSLEAEETQYF.

The gene calls are TRBV25-1 and TRBJ2-2; D gene uncertain. CDR3 size: 16 residues. Looked up from germline, CDR1 is MGHDK and CDR2 is SYGVNS. The V end was cut by 3 bases, the J end by 0 bases, with 11 bases between. The CDR3 DNA reads TGTGCCAGCAGTGAGACTCCTCCAGCGAACACCGGGGAGCTGTTTTTT. Translating gives CASSETPPANTGELFF.

V gene TRBV7-6 combines with J gene TRBJ2-3, with 12 bases that match TRBD2. The ends lost 4 bases at V and 4 bases at J; junction bases unmatched: 6. The CDR3 runs to 16 residues. Germline CDR1 is SGHVS and CDR2 is FNYEAQ. Here the CDR3 DNA reads TGTGCCAGCAGCTCTAGCGGGAGGGCCCGGGCAGATACGCAGTATTTT. Translating it yields CASSSSGRARADTQYF.

This chain uses TRBV7-3 with TRBJ2-2; 12 bases are a match to TRBD1. The CDR3 extends over 19 amino acids. CDR1 is SGHTA, CDR2 FQGTGA, per germline. The V gene end was trimmed by 1 base and the J gene end by 5 bases; junction bases not matched to a gene: 11. CDR3 bases: TGTGCCAGCAGCTTAAAGTTGAGGGACAGGGGGCGAGGTACCGGGGAGCTGTTTTTT. Protein: CASSLKLRDRGRGTGELFF.

This chain connects TRBV7-2 to TRBJ1-2; a weak D match, TRBD1 (5 bases). CDR1 and CDR2 (germline): SGHTA, FQGNSA. The CDR3 consists of 16 residues. V lost 4 bases, J lost 8 bases, and 23 bases lay in between. Written as DNA, the CDR3 is TGTGCCAGCAGCTCATCCTCCGGGACGGCCTTTTGGGGCTACACCTTC. It translates to CASSSSSGTAFWGYTF. Complete variable domain (other parts from reference TRBV7-2 and TRBJ1-2): GAGVSQSPSNKVTEKGKDVELRCDPISGHTALYWYRQSLGQGLEFLIYFQGNSAPDKSGLPSDRFSAERTGGSVSTLTIQRTQQEDSAVYLCASSSSSGTAFWGYTFGSGTRLTVV.

The chain employs TRBV7-9 and TRBJ2-7; the D is unclear. Germline V gives CDR1 SEHNR, CDR2 FQNEAQ (reference sequence). The CDR3 loop spans 13 amino acids. V lost 1 base and J lost 0, with 4 bases in between. The CDR3 nucleotides read TGTGCCAGCAGCTTAGACCGCTCCTACGAGCAGTACTTC. Protein sequence: CASSLDRSYEQYF.

V is TRBV23-1 and J is TRBJ2-5, with D possibly TRBD1 on 5 matching bases. Being an ORF, TRBV23-1 has a function that is uncertain. V lost 0 bases, J lost 2 bases, and 22 bases lay in between. This CDR3 spans 19 amino acids. This CDR3 is CASSQSGDRERGRQETQYF. The CDR3 DNA reads TGCGCCAGCAGTCAATCCGGCGACCGAGAAAGGGGAAGGCAAGAGACCCAGTACTTC.

This clone was seen a few times. The DNA is omitted, as the CDR3 cannot be located on it reliably, and the CDR3 follows TCRdb's listing. The chain joins TRBV1 to TRBJ2-1; the table's D call, TRBD2, was not checked against the DNA. TRBV1 is listed as a pseudogene. With termini counted, the CDR3 has 16 amino acids. Here the CDR3 reads CTSSHLVAGGSNEQFF.

The chain links TRBV10-3 to TRBJ2-2; D possibly corresponds to TRBD2 (5 bases). Trimming took off 8 bases at V and 2 bases at J, with 9 bases between the two ends. The CDR3 length is 13 residues. Germline V gene data show CDR1 as ENHRY and CDR2 as SYGVKD. The CDR3 DNA follows: TGTGCCATCCGGGAACCTAACACCGGGGAGCTGTTTTTT. It encodes CAIREPNTGELFF.

The chain has TRBV19 and TRBJ1-5, with 11 bases aligning to TRBD1. There are 14 residues in the CDR3. J lost 10 bases, V lost 7 bases, and 9 bases had no gene match. Germline V CDR1 and CDR2: LNHDA, SQIVND (reference sequence). For the CDR3, the DNA is TGTGCCAGTACTAGGGACAGGGGGATGGGCCCCCAGCATTTT. Protein sequence: CASTRDRGMGPQHF.